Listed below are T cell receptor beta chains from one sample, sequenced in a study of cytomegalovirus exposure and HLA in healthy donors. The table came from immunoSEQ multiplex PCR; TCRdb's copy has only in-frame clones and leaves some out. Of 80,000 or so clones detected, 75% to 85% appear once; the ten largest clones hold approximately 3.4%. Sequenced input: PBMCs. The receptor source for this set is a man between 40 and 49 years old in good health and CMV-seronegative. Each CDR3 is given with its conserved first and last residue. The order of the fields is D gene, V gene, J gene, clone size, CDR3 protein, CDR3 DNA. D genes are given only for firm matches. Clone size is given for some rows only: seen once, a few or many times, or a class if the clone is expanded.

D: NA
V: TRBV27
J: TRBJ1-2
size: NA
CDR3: CASSRDTIRSYGYTF
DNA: TGTGCCAGCAGTAGGGACACCATTAGGAGCTATGGCTACACCTTC

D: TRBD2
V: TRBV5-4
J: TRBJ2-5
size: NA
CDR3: CASTMGASGGGRKTQYF
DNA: TGTGCCAGCACTATGGGGGCTAGCGGGGGGGGCAGAAAGACCCAGTACTTC

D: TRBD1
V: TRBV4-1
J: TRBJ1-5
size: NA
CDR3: CASSHIASGTGATFRNQPQHF
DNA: TGCGCCAGCAGCCATATTGCCAGTGGTACAGGGGCGACCTTTAGGAATCAGCCCCAGCATTTT

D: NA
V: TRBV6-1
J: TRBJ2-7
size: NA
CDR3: CASSGQEGYEQYF
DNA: TGTGCCAGCAGTGGTCAGGAGGGGTACGAGCAGTACTTC

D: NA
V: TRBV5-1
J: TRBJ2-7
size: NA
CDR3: CASSLMTDSYEQYF
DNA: TGCGCCAGCAGCTTGATGACAGACTCCTACGAGCAGTACTTC

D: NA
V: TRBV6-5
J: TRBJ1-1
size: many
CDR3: CASSRAGHLATEAFF
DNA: TGTGCCAGCAGTAGAGCGGGACACTTGGCCACTGAAGCTTTCTTT

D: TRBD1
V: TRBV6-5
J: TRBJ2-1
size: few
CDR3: CASRSGQGLYNEQFF
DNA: TGTGCCAGCAGGTCAGGACAGGGCCTGTACAATGAGCAGTTCTTC

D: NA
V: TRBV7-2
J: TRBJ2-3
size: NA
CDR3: CASGGARTDTQYF
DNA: TGTGCCAGCGGGGGGGCTCGCACAGATACGCAGTATTTT

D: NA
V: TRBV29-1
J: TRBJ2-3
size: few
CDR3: CSERASTDTQYF
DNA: TGCAGCGAGAGGGCTAGCACAGATACGCAGTATTTT

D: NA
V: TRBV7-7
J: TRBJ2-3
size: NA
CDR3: CASSRGQMTTDTQYF
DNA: TGTGCTAGCAGCCGAGGACAGATGACCACAGATACGCAGTATTTT

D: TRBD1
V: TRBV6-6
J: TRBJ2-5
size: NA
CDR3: CASRGRTGGRQETQYF
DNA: TGTGCCAGCAGGGGAAGGACAGGGGGTCGCCAAGAGACCCAGTACTTC

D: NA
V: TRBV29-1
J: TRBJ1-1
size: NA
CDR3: CSVSARAGYTEAFF
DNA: TGCAGCGTGTCCGCCAGGGCGGGGTACACTGAAGCTTTCTTT

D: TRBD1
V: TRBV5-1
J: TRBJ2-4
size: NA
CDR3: CASSFSYRGENIQYF
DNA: TGCGCCAGCAGCTTTTCTTACAGGGGAGAAAACATTCAGTACTTC

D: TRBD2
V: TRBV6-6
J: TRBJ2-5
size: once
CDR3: CASTLAGEETQYF
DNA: TGTGCCAGCACCTTAGCGGGGGAAGAGACCCAGTACTTC

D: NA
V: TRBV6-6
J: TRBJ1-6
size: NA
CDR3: CASSVHGINSPLHF
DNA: TGTGCCAGCAGTGTTCACGGGATCAATTCACCCCTCCACTTT

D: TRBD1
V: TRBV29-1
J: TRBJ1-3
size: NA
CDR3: CSVEGQVAGNTIYF
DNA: TGCAGCGTTGAGGGACAGGTAGCTGGAAACACCATATATTTT

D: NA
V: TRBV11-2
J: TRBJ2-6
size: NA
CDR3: CASSLRAGAANVLTF
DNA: TGTGCCAGCAGCTTAAGGGCGGGTGCGGCCAACGTCCTGACTTTC

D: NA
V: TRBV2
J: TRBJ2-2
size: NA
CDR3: CASSEAFRGANTGELFF
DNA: TGTGCCAGCAGTGAAGCATTTCGGGGGGCAAACACCGGGGAGCTGTTTTTT

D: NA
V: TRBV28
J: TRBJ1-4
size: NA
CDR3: CASSLDQGNEKLFF
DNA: TGTGCCAGCAGTTTAGACCAGGGTAATGAAAAACTGTTTTTT

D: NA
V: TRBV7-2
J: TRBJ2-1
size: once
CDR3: CASSLPSERGTSYNEQFF
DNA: TGTGCCAGCAGCTTACCCTCCGAGAGGGGGACCTCCTACAATGAGCAGTTCTTC

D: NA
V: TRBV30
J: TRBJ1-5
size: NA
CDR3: CAWSAGQSNQPQHF
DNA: TGTGCCTGGAGTGCCGGACAAAGCAATCAGCCCCAGCATTTT

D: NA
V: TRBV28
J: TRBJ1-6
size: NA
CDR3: CASRPQGSPLHF
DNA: TGTGCCAGCAGGCCTCAGGGGTCACCCCTCCACTTT

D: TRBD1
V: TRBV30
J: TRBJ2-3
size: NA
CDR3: CAWRVLGQSTDTQYF
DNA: TGTGCCTGGAGGGTCTTGGGACAGAGCACAGATACGCAGTATTTT

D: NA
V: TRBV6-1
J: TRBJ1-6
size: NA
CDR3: CASSEDRRSNSPLHF
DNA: TGTGCCAGCAGTGAGGACAGACGAAGTAATTCACCCCTCCACTTT

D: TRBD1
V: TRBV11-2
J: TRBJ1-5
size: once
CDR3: CASSEQGAGQPQHF
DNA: TGTGCCAGCAGCGAACAGGGGGCCGGTCAGCCCCAGCATTTT

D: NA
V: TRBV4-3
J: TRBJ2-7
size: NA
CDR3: CASSQPSGGLSEQYF
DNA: TGCGCCAGCAGCCAACCGTCAGGAGGCCTATCGGAGCAGTACTTC

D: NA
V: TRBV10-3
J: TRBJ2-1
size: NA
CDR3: CAISLQETYNEQFF
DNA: TGTGCCATCAGCTTACAGGAGACCTACAATGAGCAGTTCTTC

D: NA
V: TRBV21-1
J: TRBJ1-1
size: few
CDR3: CASSRRQDTEAFF
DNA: TGTGCCAGCAGCCGGCGACAGGACACTGAAGCTTTCTTT

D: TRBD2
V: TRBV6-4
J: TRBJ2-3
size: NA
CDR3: CASSDRGSGGADTQYF
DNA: TGTGCCAGCAGTGACCGAGGTAGCGGGGGGGCAGATACGCAGTATTTT

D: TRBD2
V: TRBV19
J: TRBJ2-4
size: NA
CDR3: CASTPGTRGFGAKNIQYF
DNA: TGTGCCAGTACTCCGGGGACTAGGGGGTTTGGAGCCAAAAACATTCAGTACTTC

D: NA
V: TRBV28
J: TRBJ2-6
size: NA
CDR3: CASRGASGANVLTF
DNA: TGTGCCAGCAGGGGGGCCTCTGGGGCCAACGTCCTGACTTTC

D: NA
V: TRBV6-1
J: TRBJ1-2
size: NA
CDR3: CASSGRGYNYGYTF
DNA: TGTGCCAGCAGTGGAAGGGGTTATAACTATGGCTACACCTTC

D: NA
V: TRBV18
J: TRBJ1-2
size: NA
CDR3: CASSPLTANYGYTF
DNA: TGTGCCAGCTCACCCCTGACAGCCAACTATGGCTACACCTTC

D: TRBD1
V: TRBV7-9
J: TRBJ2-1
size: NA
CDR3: CASSLGQGVNEQFF
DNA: TGTGCCAGCAGCTTAGGACAGGGGGTCAATGAGCAGTTCTTC

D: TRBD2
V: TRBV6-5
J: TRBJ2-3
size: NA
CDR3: CASSTAGGTDTQYF
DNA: TGTGCCAGCAGTACAGCGGGGGGCACAGATACGCAGTATTTT

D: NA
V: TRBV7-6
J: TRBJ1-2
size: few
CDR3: CASSLEAGISYGYTF
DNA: TGTGCCAGCAGCTTAGAGGCAGGGATTAGCTATGGCTACACCTTC

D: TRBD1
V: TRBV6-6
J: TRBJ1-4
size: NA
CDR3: CASSSGQGPFREKLFF
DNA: TGTGCCAGCAGTTCCGGACAGGGCCCATTCCGGGAAAAACTGTTTTTT

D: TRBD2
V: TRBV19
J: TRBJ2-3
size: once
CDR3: CASIGRRGGTDTQYF
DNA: TGTGCCAGTATTGGAAGGCGGGGGGGCACAGATACGCAGTATTTT

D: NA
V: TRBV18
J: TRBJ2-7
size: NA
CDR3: CASSPPSLSSYEQYF
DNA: TGTGCCAGCTCACCACCGAGCCTAAGCTCCTACGAGCAGTACTTC

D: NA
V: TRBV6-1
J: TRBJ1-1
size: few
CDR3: CASTSGFFRSTEAFF
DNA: TGTGCCAGCACCTCAGGGTTTTTTAGAAGCACTGAAGCTTTCTTT

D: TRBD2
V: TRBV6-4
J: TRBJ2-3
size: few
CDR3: CASSVSTSGADTQYF
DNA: TGTGCCAGCAGTGTAAGCACTAGCGGGGCGGATACGCAGTATTTT